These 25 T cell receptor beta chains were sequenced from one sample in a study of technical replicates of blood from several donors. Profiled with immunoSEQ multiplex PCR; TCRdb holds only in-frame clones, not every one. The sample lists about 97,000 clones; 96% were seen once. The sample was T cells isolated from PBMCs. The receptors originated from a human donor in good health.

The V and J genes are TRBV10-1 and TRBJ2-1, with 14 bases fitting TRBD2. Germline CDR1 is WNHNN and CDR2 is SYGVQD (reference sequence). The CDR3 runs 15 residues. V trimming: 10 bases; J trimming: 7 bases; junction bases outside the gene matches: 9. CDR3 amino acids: CATQAGTSGSNEQFF. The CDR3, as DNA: TGCGCCACCCAGGCAGGGACTAGCGGGAGTAATGAGCAGTTCTTC.

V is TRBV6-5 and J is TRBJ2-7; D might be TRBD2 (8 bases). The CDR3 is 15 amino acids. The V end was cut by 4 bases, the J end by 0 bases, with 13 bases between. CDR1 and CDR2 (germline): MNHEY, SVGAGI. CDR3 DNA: TGTGCCAGCAGTTCAGGGGGGACTAGCTCCTACGAGCAGTACTTC. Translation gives CASSSGGTSSYEQYF.

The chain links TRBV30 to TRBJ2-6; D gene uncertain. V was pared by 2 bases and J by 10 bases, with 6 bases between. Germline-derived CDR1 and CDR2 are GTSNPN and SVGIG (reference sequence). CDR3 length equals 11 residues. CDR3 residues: CAWSLKNVLTF. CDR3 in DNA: TGTGCCTGGAGTCTAAAGAACGTCCTGACTTTC.

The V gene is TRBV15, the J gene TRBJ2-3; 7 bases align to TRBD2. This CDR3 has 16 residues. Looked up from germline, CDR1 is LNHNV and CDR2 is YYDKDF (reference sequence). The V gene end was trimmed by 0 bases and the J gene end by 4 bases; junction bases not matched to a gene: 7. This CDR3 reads CATSREKGEGADTQYF. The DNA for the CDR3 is TGTGCCACCAGCAGAGAGAAAGGGGAGGGTGCAGATACGCAGTATTTT.

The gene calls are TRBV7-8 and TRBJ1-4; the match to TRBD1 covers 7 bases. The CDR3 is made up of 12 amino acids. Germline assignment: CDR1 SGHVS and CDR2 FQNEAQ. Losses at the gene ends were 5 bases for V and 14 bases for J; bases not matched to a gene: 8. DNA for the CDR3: TGTGCCAGCAGCCCCGGGACAGTCGGGCTGTTTTTT. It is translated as CASSPGTVGLFF.

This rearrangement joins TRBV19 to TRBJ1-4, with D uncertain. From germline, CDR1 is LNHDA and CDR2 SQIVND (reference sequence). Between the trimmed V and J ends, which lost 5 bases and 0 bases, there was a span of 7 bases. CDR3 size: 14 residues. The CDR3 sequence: CASSQRATNEKLFF. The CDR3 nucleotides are TGTGCCAGTAGTCAGCGTGCAACTAATGAAAAACTGTTTTTT.

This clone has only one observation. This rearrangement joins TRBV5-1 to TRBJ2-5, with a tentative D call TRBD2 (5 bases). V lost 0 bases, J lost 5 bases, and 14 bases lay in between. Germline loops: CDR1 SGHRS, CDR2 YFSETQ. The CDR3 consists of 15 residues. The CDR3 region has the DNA TGCGCCAGCAGCTTGGTGCTAGCAGGTCGGGAGACCCAGTACTTC. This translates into CASSLVLAGRETQYF.

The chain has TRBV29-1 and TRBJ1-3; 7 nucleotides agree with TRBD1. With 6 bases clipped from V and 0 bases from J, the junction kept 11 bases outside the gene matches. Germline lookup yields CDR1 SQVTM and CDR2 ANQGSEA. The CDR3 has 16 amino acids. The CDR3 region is CSVIRDSSPSGNTIYF. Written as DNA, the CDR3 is TGCAGCGTCATCCGGGACAGTAGTCCCTCTGGAAACACCATATATTTT.

The CDR3 sequence: CASSLAASEEKLFF. As DNA, the CDR3 is TGCGCCAGCAGCTTGGCCGCTTCTGAGGAAAAACTGTTTTTT. The gene calls are TRBV5-1 and TRBJ1-4; no clear D gene. Per the germline V gene, CDR1 is SGHRS and CDR2 is YFSETQ. CDR3 size: 14 residues. V was clipped by 0 bases and J by 8 bases, with 11 bases between them.

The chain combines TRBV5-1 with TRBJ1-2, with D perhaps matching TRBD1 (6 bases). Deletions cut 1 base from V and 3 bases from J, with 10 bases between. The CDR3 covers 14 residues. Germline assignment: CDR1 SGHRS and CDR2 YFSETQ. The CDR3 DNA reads TGCGCCAGCAGCTTGACAGGGCTCGACTATGGCTACACCTTC. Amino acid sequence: CASSLTGLDYGYTF.

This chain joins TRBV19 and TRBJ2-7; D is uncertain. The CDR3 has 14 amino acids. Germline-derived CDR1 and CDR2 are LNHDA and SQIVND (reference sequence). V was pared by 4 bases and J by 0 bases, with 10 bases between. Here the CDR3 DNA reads TGTGCCAGTAGTAGCGAGTCGAGCTCCTACGAGCAGTACTTC. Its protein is CASSSESSSYEQYF.

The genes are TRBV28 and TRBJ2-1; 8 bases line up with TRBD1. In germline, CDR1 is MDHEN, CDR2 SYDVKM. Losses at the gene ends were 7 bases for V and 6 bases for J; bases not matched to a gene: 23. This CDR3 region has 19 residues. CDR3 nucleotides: TGTGCCAGCACCCTTTTGGGGGCAGGGGGCAGATTCGGGATCAATGAGCAGTTCTTC. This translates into CASTLLGAGGRFGINEQFF.

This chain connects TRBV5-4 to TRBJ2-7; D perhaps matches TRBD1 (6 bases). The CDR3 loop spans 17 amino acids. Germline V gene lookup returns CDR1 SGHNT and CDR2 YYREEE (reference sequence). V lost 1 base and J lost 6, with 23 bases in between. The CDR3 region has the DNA TGTGCCAGCAGCTTGAAGATCGGTGGGGGCAGCTCGGTCGAGCAGTACTTC. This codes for CASSLKIGGGSSVEQYF.

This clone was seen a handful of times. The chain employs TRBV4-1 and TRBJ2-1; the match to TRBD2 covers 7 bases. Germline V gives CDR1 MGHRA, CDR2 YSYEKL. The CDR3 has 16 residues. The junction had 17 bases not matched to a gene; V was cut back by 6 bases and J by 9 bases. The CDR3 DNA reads TGCGCCAGCAGACCAAATAGTGGACTAGGGAGCAGTGAGCAGTTCTTC. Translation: CASRPNSGLGSSEQFF.

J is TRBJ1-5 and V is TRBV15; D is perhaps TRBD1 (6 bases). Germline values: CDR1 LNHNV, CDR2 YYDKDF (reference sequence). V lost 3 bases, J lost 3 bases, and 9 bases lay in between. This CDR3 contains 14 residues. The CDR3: CATSRQGINQPQHF. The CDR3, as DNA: TGTGCCACCAGCAGGCAGGGGATCAATCAGCCCCAGCATTTT.

Here the CDR3 reads CASSPGTANTEAFF. CDR3 nucleotides: TGTGCCAGCAGTCCTGGGACAGCGAACACTGAAGCTTTCTTT. This chain uses TRBV28 with TRBJ1-1, with 7 bases matching TRBD1. This CDR3 is 14 amino acids long. The V and J ends lost 5 bases and 1 base, in that order; junction bases with no gene match: 4. Germline CDR1 is MDHEN and CDR2 is SYDVKM.

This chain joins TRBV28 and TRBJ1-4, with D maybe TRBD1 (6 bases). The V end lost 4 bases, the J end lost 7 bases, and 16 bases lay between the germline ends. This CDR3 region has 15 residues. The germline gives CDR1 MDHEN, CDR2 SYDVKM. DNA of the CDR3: TGTGCCAGCAGTTCTCCTGGGGGCGGAACTGAAAAACTGTTTTTT. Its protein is CASSSPGGGTEKLFF.

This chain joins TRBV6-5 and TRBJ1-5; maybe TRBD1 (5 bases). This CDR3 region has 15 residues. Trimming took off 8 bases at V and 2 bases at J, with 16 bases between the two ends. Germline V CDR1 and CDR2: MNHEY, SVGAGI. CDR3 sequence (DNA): TGTGCCAGCCGAAAGTGGGGGGATGGCAATCAGCCCCAGCATTTT. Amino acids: CASRKWGDGNQPQHF.

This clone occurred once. CDR3 amino acids: CAWNSNSGNTIYF. As DNA, the CDR3 is TGTGCCTGGAACAGTAATTCTGGAAACACCATATATTTT. This sequence joins TRBV30 and TRBJ1-3; D is undetermined. The V and J ends lost 4 bases and 1 base respectively, with 8 bases between them. The CDR3 has 13 amino acids. Germline CDR1 GTSNPN, CDR2 SVGIG (reference sequence).

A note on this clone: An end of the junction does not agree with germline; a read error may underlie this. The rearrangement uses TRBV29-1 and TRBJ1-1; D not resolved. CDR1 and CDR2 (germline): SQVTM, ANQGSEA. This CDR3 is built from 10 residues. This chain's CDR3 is CSVPDTEAFF. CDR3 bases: TGCAGCGTCCCTGACACGGAAGCTTTCTTT.

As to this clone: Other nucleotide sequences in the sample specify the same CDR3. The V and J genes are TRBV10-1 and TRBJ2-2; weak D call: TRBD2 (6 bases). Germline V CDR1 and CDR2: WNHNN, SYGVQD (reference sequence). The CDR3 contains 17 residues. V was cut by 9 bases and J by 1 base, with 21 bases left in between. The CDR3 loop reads CARELAVFKGNTGELFF. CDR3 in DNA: TGCGCCAGGGAATTAGCGGTATTTAAGGGGAACACCGGGGAGCTGTTTTTT.

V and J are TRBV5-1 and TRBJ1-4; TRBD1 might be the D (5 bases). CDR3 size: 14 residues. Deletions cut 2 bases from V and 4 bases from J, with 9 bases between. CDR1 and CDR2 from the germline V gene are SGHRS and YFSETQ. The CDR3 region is CASSLNQGNEKLFF. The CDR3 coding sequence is TGCGCCAGCAGCTTAAATCAGGGTAATGAAAAACTGTTTTTT. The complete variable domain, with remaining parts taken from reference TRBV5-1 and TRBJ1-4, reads KAGVTQTPRYLIKTRGQQVTLSCSPISGHRSVSWYQQTPGQGLQFLFEYFSETQRNKGNFPGRFSGRQFSNSRSEMNVSTLELGDSALYLCASSLNQGNEKLFFGSGTQLSVL.

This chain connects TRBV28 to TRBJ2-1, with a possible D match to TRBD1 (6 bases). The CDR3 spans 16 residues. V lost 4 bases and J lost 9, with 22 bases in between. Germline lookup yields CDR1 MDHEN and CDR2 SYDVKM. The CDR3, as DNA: TGTGCCAGCAGTTCACAGGGTACCCTTGATAATGGTGAGCAGTTCTTC. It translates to CASSSQGTLDNGEQFF.

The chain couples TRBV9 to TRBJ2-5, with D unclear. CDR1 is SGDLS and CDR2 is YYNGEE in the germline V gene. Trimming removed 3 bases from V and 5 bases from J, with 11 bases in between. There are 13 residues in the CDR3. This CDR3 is CASSGWNGETQYF. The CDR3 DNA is TGTGCCAGCAGCGGGTGGAACGGGGAGACCCAGTACTTC. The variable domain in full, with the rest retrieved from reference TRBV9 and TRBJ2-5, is DSGVTQTPKHLITATGQRVTLRCSPRSGDLSVYWYQQSLDQGLQFLIQYYNGEERAKGNILERFSAQQFPDLHSELNLSSLELGDSALYFCASSGWNGETQYFGPGTRLLVL.

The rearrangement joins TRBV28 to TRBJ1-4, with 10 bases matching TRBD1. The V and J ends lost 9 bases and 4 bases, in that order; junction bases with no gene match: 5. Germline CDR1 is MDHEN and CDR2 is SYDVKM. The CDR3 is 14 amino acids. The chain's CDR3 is CASRTGGNNEKLFF. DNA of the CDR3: TGTGCCAGTCGGACAGGGGGAAATAATGAAAAACTGTTTTTT.